This TCR beta chain was obtained from a study of blood T cells in healthy people across ages. Study-wide findings and caveats: Across samples, TCR beta diversity tracked strongly with naive T cell percentage. Any changes in expanded clonotypes were possibly confounded, as donor CMV status remained unknown.

With 3 bases removed from V and 6 bases from J, the gap between germline ends came to 7 bases. The CDR3 runs to 12 residues. This clonotype showed up many times. Its antigen is as yet unknown. The use of a sample-barcoded 5' primer and a J-beta primer mix characterized a second PCR of about 6 to 12 cycles. Unique molecular identifiers of 12 random nucleotides labeled each cDNA. TCRdb reprocessed the 5' RACE reads via MiXCR and lists one record per CDR3 protein. The sample records 850,000 or so distinct CDR3 sequences, less than 35% being singletons. The sample comprised blood. This TCR derives from a woman aged 80 or older in good health. The rearrangement joins TRBV12-3 or TRBV12-4 to TRBJ2-3; D uncertain. The CDR3 spells CASSFVLDTQYF. In nucleotides, the CDR3 is TGTGCCAGCAGTTTTGTTCTGGATACGCAGTATTTT.